These 26 T cell receptor beta chains originate from one sample sequenced in a study of blood T cell repertoires in COVID-19. The method was immunoSEQ multiplex PCR; TCRdb's version includes in-frame clones alone and lacks a portion of them. Here the sample spans approximately 90,000 clones, about four fifths being singletons. The sample was peripheral blood. These receptors were collected from a human donor in a cohort sampled during active COVID-19.

This rearrangement joins TRBV5-1 to TRBJ2-5, with D tentatively TRBD1 (6 bases). This CDR3 is 15 amino acids long. Germline values: CDR1 SGHRS, CDR2 YFSETQ. V shed 4 bases and J shed 5 bases, with 18 bases lying between them. The CDR3 DNA sequence: TGCGCCAGCAGCCCGGGCGAGCATAGGGGGGAGACCCAGTACTTC. This translates into CASSPGEHRGETQYF. Full variable domain (missing parts from reference TRBV5-1 and TRBJ2-5): KAGVTQTPRYLIKTRGQQVTLSCSPISGHRSVSWYQQTPGQGLQFLFEYFSETQRNKGNFPGRFSGRQFSNSRSEMNVSTLELGDSALYLCASSPGEHRGETQYFGPGTRLLVL.

The CDR3 protein is CASSYPSSDGYTF. DNA of the CDR3: TGTGCCAGCAGTTATCCTTCCAGCGATGGCTACACCTTC. The chain recombines TRBV6-5 with TRBJ1-2; D uncertain. From germline, CDR1 is MNHEY and CDR2 SVGAGI. The CDR3 extends over 13 amino acids. Trimming shortened V by 3 bases and J by 6 bases, and 11 bases separated the two germline ends.

The rearrangement uses TRBV18 and TRBJ2-1; 11 bases align to TRBD1. Germline V CDR1 and CDR2: KGHSH, LQKENI. Germline trimming cut 7 bases from V and 6 bases from J; bases unmatched to any gene: 8. CDR3 length equals 15 residues. This CDR3 reads CASCADRGLGNEQFF. The CDR3 DNA reads as TGTGCCAGCTGTGCGGACAGGGGGCTTGGCAATGAGCAGTTCTTC.

The chain joins TRBV19 to TRBJ2-7; TRBD2 might be the D (6 bases). The germline CDR1 and CDR2 sequences are LNHDA and SQIVND (reference sequence). Trimming pared 1 base from V and 0 bases from J, leaving 10 bases between. The CDR3 contains 15 residues. CDR3 protein: CASSIVSGGSYEQYF. CDR3 nucleotides: TGTGCCAGTAGTATAGTATCCGGGGGCTCCTACGAGCAGTACTTC.

V usage is TRBV10-2 and J usage is TRBJ2-5, with a possible D match to TRBD2 (6 bases). The CDR3 runs to 13 residues. Germline-derived CDR1 and CDR2 are WSHSY and SAAADI. Trimming stripped 2 bases from V and 5 bases from J, with 9 bases between. CDR3 DNA: TGCGCCAGCAGTGAGCGGGGGAGGGAGACCCAGTACTTC. Its protein product is CASSERGRETQYF.

CDR3 protein: CASSQEPVRELFF. The CDR3 DNA is TGTGCCAGCAGCCAAGAACCAGTCAGGGAGCTGTTTTTT. The chain employs TRBV3-1 (or the pseudogene TRBV3-2) and TRBJ2-2, with D unresolved. Trimming pared 0 bases from V and 9 bases from J, leaving 8 bases between. The CDR3 consists of 13 residues. Germline CDR1 LGHDT, CDR2 YNNKEL (reference sequence).

This clone occurred once. This chain uses TRBV6-1 with TRBJ2-4; D unresolved. V was cut by 2 bases and J by 0 bases, with 14 bases left in between. There are 17 residues in the CDR3. Per the germline V gene, CDR1 is MNHNS and CDR2 is SASEGT. The CDR3 reads CASSERSFNGAKNIQYF. The CDR3 bases are TGTGCCAGCAGTGAACGCTCCTTCAACGGAGCCAAAAACATTCAGTACTTC.

The chain carries TRBV2 and TRBJ1-6, with TRBD1 matching 9 bases. The CDR3 loop spans 15 amino acids. Trimming removed 7 bases from V and 11 bases from J; junction bases left unmatched: 12. Germline CDR1 SNHLY, CDR2 FYNNEI. CDR3 region: CASTPTGGPGTPLHF. The CDR3 DNA is TGTGCCAGCACACCGACAGGGGGGCCTGGGACACCCCTCCACTTT.

The chain links TRBV2 to TRBJ2-7, with 9 bases aligning to TRBD2. V lost 4 bases to trimming and J lost 6 bases; unmatched junction nucleotides: 7. The CDR3 contains 14 residues. The germline V gene has CDR1 SNHLY and CDR2 FYNNEI. The CDR3 coding sequence is TGTGCCAGCAGTGTAAGGGGACTAGCTCGCGAGCAGTACTTC. It encodes CASSVRGLAREQYF.

This clone was counted a few times. CDR3 coding DNA: TGTGCCAGCAGCCAGACAGACTCCTACGAGCAGTACTTC. This codes for CASSQTDSYEQYF. This chain links TRBV7-8 with TRBJ2-7; D is perhaps TRBD1 (5 bases). The CDR3 loop spans 13 amino acids. Trimming stripped 5 bases from V and 0 bases from J, with 8 bases between. Germline V gene lookup returns CDR1 SGHVS and CDR2 FQNEAQ.

This rearrangement joins TRBV25-1 to TRBJ2-1; the D gene is possibly TRBD2 (5 bases). CDR3 size: 14 residues. CDR1 and CDR2 from the germline V gene are MGHDK and SYGVNS. Between the trimmed V and J ends, which lost 1 base and 3 bases, there was a span of 7 bases. CDR3 sequence: CASSESGDYNEQFF. The CDR3 bases are TGTGCCAGCAGTGAATCCGGGGACTACAATGAGCAGTTCTTC.

This chain uses TRBV29-1 with TRBJ2-7, with TRBD2 matching 8 bases. The germline V gene has CDR1 SQVTM and CDR2 ANQGSEA. V lost 0 bases, J lost 1 base, and 5 bases stayed unmatched. CDR3 length: 15 residues. DNA for the CDR3: TGCAGCGTTGAAGATGTAACGGGAGGGTCCTACGAGCAGTACTTC. Protein sequence: CSVEDVTGGSYEQYF.

J is TRBJ2-5 and V is TRBV19; 10 bases line up with TRBD2. The CDR3 totals 18 residues. J was trimmed by 4 bases and V by 4 bases; bases with no gene match: 15. CDR1 LNHDA and CDR2 SQIVND come from the germline V gene (reference sequence). This CDR3 is CASSTRFLAGEISETQYF. The CDR3 DNA reads as TGTGCCAGTAGTACCCGCTTCCTAGCGGGGGAGATCTCAGAGACCCAGTACTTC.

The chain has TRBV3-1 (or the pseudogene TRBV3-2) and TRBJ2-5; tentative D call: TRBD1 (6 bases). The V gene's germline CDR1 is LGHDT and CDR2 YNNKEL (reference sequence). CDR3 length: 13 amino acids. Trimming pared 0 bases from V and 5 bases from J, leaving 7 bases between. In DNA form, the CDR3 reads TGTGCCAGCAGCCAAGATGACAGGGAGACCCAGTACTTC. This sequence encodes CASSQDDRETQYF.

J is TRBJ2-3 and V is TRBV19; no firm D call. CDR3 length equals 14 residues. In germline, CDR1 is LNHDA, CDR2 SQIVND (reference sequence). Deletions cut 2 bases from V and 0 bases from J, with 6 bases between. CDR3 sequence: CASSIQSSTDTQYF. In DNA form, the CDR3 reads TGTGCCAGTAGTATACAGTCTAGCACAGATACGCAGTATTTT. The variable domain in full, with the rest retrieved from reference TRBV19 and TRBJ2-3, is DGGITQSPKYLFRKEGQNVTLSCEQNLNHDAMYWYRQDPGQGLRLIYYSQIVNDFQKGDIAEGYSVSREKKESFPLTVTSAQKNPTAFYLCASSIQSSTDTQYFGPGTRLTVL.

The V gene is TRBV3-1 (or the pseudogene TRBV3-2), the J gene TRBJ2-3; 10 nucleotides match TRBD2. This CDR3 is 18 amino acids long. From germline, CDR1 is LGHDT and CDR2 YNNKEL (reference sequence). V trimming: 0 bases; J trimming: 3 bases; junction bases outside the gene matches: 9. The CDR3 nucleotides are TGTGCCAGCAGCCAAGATCAGGACCTAGCGGGAGAAACAGATACGCAGTATTTT. Protein sequence: CASSQDQDLAGETDTQYF.

This chain joins TRBV19 and TRBJ2-2; D remains unclear. Germline V gene lookup returns CDR1 LNHDA and CDR2 SQIVND (reference sequence). The CDR3 runs to 17 residues. Between the trimmed V and J ends, which lost 4 bases and 3 bases, there was a span of 18 bases. The CDR3 protein is CASSTPSFSWHTGELFF. The CDR3 DNA sequence: TGTGCCAGTAGTACCCCCTCTTTCAGTTGGCACACCGGGGAGCTGTTTTTT.

The chain is built from TRBV5-8 and TRBJ2-5, with 10 bases fitting TRBD2. CDR1 is SGHTS, CDR2 YDEGEE, per germline. The CDR3 covers 16 residues. After removal of 4 bases from V and 4 bases from J, the junction contained 10 bases not matched to a gene. CDR3 DNA sequence: TGTGCCAGCAGCCTATACCTAGCGGGAGCAGTAGAGACCCAGTACTTC. Its translation is CASSLYLAGAVETQYF.

The chain recombines TRBV7-3 with TRBJ2-6; D perhaps matches TRBD2 (6 bases). V was cut by 2 bases and J by 0 bases, with 8 bases left in between. Per germline, CDR1 SGHTA and CDR2 FQGTGA. The CDR3 spans 16 residues. The CDR3 loop reads CASSLLGGSGANVLTF. In nucleotides, the CDR3 is TGTGCCAGCAGCTTACTCGGGGGCTCTGGGGCCAACGTCCTGACTTTC.

This chain links TRBV10-1 with TRBJ2-2; 11 bases map to TRBD2. This CDR3 contains 16 residues. V lost 6 bases to trimming and J lost 5 bases; unmatched junction nucleotides: 8. Germline values: CDR1 WNHNN, CDR2 SYGVQD (reference sequence). CDR3 nucleotide sequence: TGCGCCAGCAGCGACGGACTAGCGGGTAGTACCGGGGAGCTGTTTTTT. Protein product: CASSDGLAGSTGELFF.

This chain uses TRBV2 with TRBJ2-7; the D gene is possibly TRBD2 (5 bases). This CDR3 contains 14 residues. V was pared by 3 bases and J by 2 bases, with 11 bases between. Germline V gives CDR1 SNHLY, CDR2 FYNNEI. CDR3 DNA sequence: TGTGCCAGCAGTGATCGAGGGATGCCCTACGAGCAGTACTTC. Amino acids: CASSDRGMPYEQYF.

Here the CDR3 reads CASSLWGAGGETQYF. The DNA for the CDR3 is TGTGCCAGCAGCTTGTGGGGAGCGGGAGGTGAGACCCAGTACTTC. The chain joins TRBV5-8 to TRBJ2-5; TRBD2 matches at 9 bases. V shed 1 base and J 5 bases; nucleotides not matched to a gene: 6. Germline CDR1 SGHTS, CDR2 YDEGEE. The CDR3 is 15 amino acids.

The chain uses TRBV7-2 and TRBJ2-5; 7 nucleotides agree with TRBD1. V gave up 5 bases and J gave up 2 bases; unmatched junction bases: 5. Germline CDR1 reads SGHTA; CDR2 reads FQGNSA. The CDR3 loop spans 14 amino acids. The CDR3 DNA reads as TGTGCCAGCAGCCCAAGGACAGGACAAGAGACCCAGTACTTC. It specifies CASSPRTGQETQYF.

This chain joins TRBV7-2 and TRBJ2-1; tentatively, D is TRBD2 (6 bases). The CDR3 extends over 16 amino acids. Germline V gene sequence: CDR1 SGHTA, CDR2 FQGNSA. The ends were cut back, 7 bases at V and 7 bases at J, with 23 bases in the middle. CDR3 coding DNA: TGTGCCAGCACCCCAAAACCAAGCGGGCAGGGAAATGAGCAGTTCTTC. The encoded protein is CASTPKPSGQGNEQFF.

The rearrangement joins TRBV10-3 to TRBJ2-1; TRBD2 matches 14 bases. This CDR3 is 17 amino acids long. J was trimmed by 4 bases and V by 8 bases; bases with no gene match: 10. CDR1 is ENHRY and CDR2 is SYGVKD in the germline V gene. The CDR3 reads CAIGTSGSSTIYNEQFF. As DNA, the CDR3 is TGTGCCATCGGGACTAGCGGGAGCAGTACTATATACAATGAGCAGTTCTTC.

V gene TRBV2 combines with J gene TRBJ1-4, with 7 nucleotides matching TRBD1. This CDR3 has 14 residues. CDR1 is SNHLY, CDR2 FYNNEI, per germline. The junction had 3 bases not matched to a gene; V was cut back by 1 base and J by 7 bases. CDR3 DNA sequence: TGTGCCAGCAGTGAAGAAGGGACAGCTGAAAAACTGTTTTTT. Its translation is CASSEEGTAEKLFF.